Below, 9 T cell receptor beta chains from the same sample are listed, as sequenced in a study of OX40 agonist ivuxolimab in advanced cancers. Assay used: immunoSEQ multiplex PCR; TCRdb lists only in-frame clones, some missing. The repertoire holds tens of thousands of clones, with 87% as singletons. The source was CD4+ or CD8+ T cells sorted from blood, collected in a trial of the OX40 agonist ivuxolimab. These receptors all stem from an adult with an advanced solid tumor such as melanoma, head and neck, liver or kidney cancer.

The chain recombines TRBV28 with TRBJ2-7; D perhaps matches TRBD2 (5 bases). Per the germline V gene, CDR1 is MDHEN and CDR2 is SYDVKM. Trimming left V 5 bases short and J 6 bases short, with 20 bases between. This CDR3 has 15 amino acids. Written as DNA, the CDR3 is TGTGCCAGCAGTCCACCGGGCGGGCCCCTCCGCGAGCAGTACTTC. This sequence encodes CASSPPGGPLREQYF.

The chain is built from TRBV2 and TRBJ2-1; D is possibly TRBD1 or TRBD2 (5 bases each). The length of the CDR3 is 13 residues. V was clipped by 7 bases and J by 5 bases, with 12 bases between them. CDR1 SNHLY and CDR2 FYNNEI come from the germline V gene. CDR3 sequence: CASTRDRNNEQFF. Here the CDR3 DNA reads TGTGCCAGCACCAGGGACCGGAACAATGAGCAGTTCTTC. The whole variable domain, filled in from reference TRBV2 and TRBJ2-1, reads EPEVTQTPSHQVTQMGQEVILRCVPISNHLYFYWYRQILGQKVEFLVSFYNNEISEKSEIFDDQFSVERPDGSNFTLKIRSTKLEDSAMYFCASTRDRNNEQFFGPGTRLTVL.

J is TRBJ1-3 and V is TRBV6-5; D gene unclear. Per germline, CDR1 MNHEY and CDR2 SVGAGI. V was cut by 4 bases and J by 0 bases, with 13 bases left in between. The CDR3 sequence is 16 residues long. CDR3 sequence (DNA): TGTGCCAGCAGTTTCGATAACACGGACTCTGGAAACACCATATATTTT. Encoded protein: CASSFDNTDSGNTIYF.

V gene TRBV7-2 combines with J gene TRBJ1-1, with a weak D call TRBD1 (5 bases). V was cut by 2 bases and J by 2 bases, with 18 bases left in between. Germline CDR1 is SGHTA and CDR2 is FQGNSA. The CDR3 is 17 amino acids. The CDR3 coding sequence is TGTGCCAGCAGCTTATTTAGGGCGGGGCCGGCTAACACTGAAGCTTTCTTT. As protein: CASSLFRAGPANTEAFF.

This chain uses TRBV5-4 with TRBJ2-7; TRBD1 matches 8 bases. CDR1 and CDR2 (germline): SGHNT, YYREEE (reference sequence). This CDR3 has 12 residues. The CDR3 loop is CASSLAGTGFRV. In DNA form, the CDR3 reads TGTGCCAGCAGCTTGGCGGGGACAGGATTTCGCGTC.

This clone was recorded a few times. This chain links TRBV27 with TRBJ2-1; 7 nucleotides align to TRBD1. The V gene's germline CDR1 is MNHEY and CDR2 SMNVEV (reference sequence). Trimming cost V 6 bases and J 3 bases; bases outside gene matches: 5. There are 14 residues in the CDR3. In nucleotides, the CDR3 is TGTGCCAGCAGCCTCGACAGGGTCTACAATGAGCAGTTCTTC. As protein: CASSLDRVYNEQFF.

This sequence joins TRBV5-8 and TRBJ2-1, with D possibly being TRBD1 (6 bases). The CDR3 consists of 16 residues. Trimming removed 0 bases at V and 0 bases at J, with 10 bases between. From germline, CDR1 is SGHTS and CDR2 YDEGEE. The CDR3 sequence is CASSLGRGSSYNEQFF. The CDR3 coding sequence is TGTGCCAGCAGCTTGGGAAGGGGGAGCTCCTACAATGAGCAGTTCTTC.

The chain employs TRBV13 and TRBJ2-4, with a possible D match to TRBD1 (5 bases). Germline V gene lookup returns CDR1 PRHDT and CDR2 FYEKMQ (reference sequence). The CDR3 totals 17 residues. Trimming pared 5 bases from V and 0 bases from J, leaving 17 bases between. Written as DNA, the CDR3 is TGTGCCAGCAGCCCTGAGCGCAGGGCCACAGCCAAAAACATTCAGTACTTC. This encodes CASSPERRATAKNIQYF.

V gene TRBV5-4 combines with J gene TRBJ2-5; possible D gene TRBD1, 6 bases. Trimming cost V 2 bases and J 1 base, with 9 bases left between them. The CDR3 is 14 amino acids. CDR1 and CDR2 from the germline V gene are SGHNT and YYREEE (reference sequence). The CDR3 nucleotides are TGTGCCAGCAGCTTCGGACAGATCCAAGAGACCCAGTACTTC. Translated, it gives CASSFGQIQETQYF.